A selection of T cell receptor beta chains follows, all from one sample in a study of cytomegalovirus exposure and HLA in healthy donors. Repertoires were generated with immunoSEQ multiplex PCR, while TCRdb's copy carries only in-frame clones and drops some. Of 55,000 to 70,000 clones listed, about 61% are singletons. The sequencing sample was made of PBMCs. Receptor source: a woman in her forties or fifties in good health and CMV-seronegative. Each CDR3 is given with its conserved first and last residue. Each record gives: J gene, D gene, clone size, V gene, CDR3 DNA, CDR3 protein. A D gene is named only where the DNA matches it firmly. The size of a clone is reported for some rows only, either as once, few or many, or as a class for expanded clones.

>TRBJ1-3|TRBD1|.|TRBV11-3
TGTGCCAGCAGCGACGGACAGGGCCTGGGCTCTGGAAACACCATATATTTT
CASSDGQGLGSGNTIYF
>TRBJ1-1|.|.|TRBV5-8
TGTGCCAGCACCGGGGGGAGCACTGAAGCTTTCTTT
CASTGGSTEAFF
>TRBJ2-5|.|.|TRBV15
TGTGCCACCAGCAGAGAGCCTAGCTGGGGAGAGACCCAGTACTTC
CATSREPSWGETQYF
>TRBJ1-1|.|.|TRBV9
TGTGCCAGCAGCGTAGTCGCACAGGGGAACACTGAAGCTTTCTTT
CASSVVAQGNTEAFF
>TRBJ1-3|.|.|TRBV29-1
TGCAGCGTTGACTCAGTCGGGGGGTTCTCTGGAAACACCATATATTTT
CSVDSVGGFSGNTIYF
>TRBJ2-7|TRBD1|few|TRBV7-9
TGTGCCAGCAGCTTCGACACGGGACAGGGGTCTAGAGAGCAGTACTTC
CASSFDTGQGSREQYF
>TRBJ2-2|.|.|TRBV2
TGTGCCACCACCGGACTAAAATCATTAAGCACCGGGGAGCTGTTTTTT
CATTGLKSLSTGELFF
>TRBJ1-1|.|few|TRBV5-4
TGTGCCAGCAGCTCAAACACCGCTGAAGCTTTCTTT
CASSSNTAEAFF
>TRBJ2-7|TRBD2|.|TRBV2
TGTGCCAGCAGTTACCCGGGACTAGCGGGCTCCTACGAGCAGTACTTC
CASSYPGLAGSYEQYF
>TRBJ1-5|.|few|TRBV11-2
TGTGCCAGCAGCTTAGAACAGGGACCCAATCAGCCCCAGCATTTT
CASSLEQGPNQPQHF
>TRBJ1-1|.|few|TRBV5-5
TGTGCCAGCAGCTTGGTTAGGAACACTGAAGCTTTCTTT
CASSLVRNTEAFF
>TRBJ2-7|.|.|TRBV29-1
TGCAGCGTTGCTGGGGGCAGTACCTACGAGCAGTACTTC
CSVAGGSTYEQYF
>TRBJ2-7|TRBD2|.|TRBV4-3
TGCGCCAGCAGCCAAGATCTGGGGGAGGGTTCCAACGAGCAGTACTTC
CASSQDLGEGSNEQYF
>TRBJ2-7|.|.|TRBV7-9
TGTGCCAGCAGCTTCGCGGCGGGGTCCTACGAGCAGTACTTC
CASSFAAGSYEQYF
>TRBJ2-7|TRBD1|.|TRBV11-2
TGTGCCAGCAGCGTATACAGGGGATACTACGAGCAGTACTTC
CASSVYRGYYEQYF
>TRBJ2-3|TRBD2|.|TRBV6-5
TGTGCCAGCAGTCCAGGGACTAGTCGCACAGATACGCAGTATTTT
CASSPGTSRTDTQYF
>TRBJ1-1|.|.|TRBV7-3
TGTGCCAGCAGCTCCACAGTGAACACTGAAGCTTTCTTT
CASSSTVNTEAFF
>TRBJ2-7|TRBD1|.|TRBV11-2
TGTGCCAGCAGCTCGGACAGGGGCGAGGGCGAGCAGTACTTC
CASSSDRGEGEQYF
>TRBJ2-1|.|.|TRBV7-9
TGTGCCAGCAGTTGGGGCGGCTCCTACAATGAGCAGTTCTTC
CASSWGGSYNEQFF
>TRBJ2-7|TRBD2|.|TRBV28
TGTGCCAGCAGGGCTAGCGGGATCGGAGAGCAGTACTTC
CASRASGIGEQYF
>TRBJ1-1|TRBD1|.|TRBV5-1
TGCGCCAGCAGCTGGGGAGGGACAGGGGCGGACACTGAAGCTTTCTTT
CASSWGGTGADTEAFF
>TRBJ2-7|TRBD1|.|TRBV9
TGTGCCAGCAGCGTAGTCGAGGGGGCCTCCGAGCAGTACTTC
CASSVVEGASEQYF
>TRBJ2-3|TRBD2|.|TRBV10-1
TGCGCCAGCAGTACCGGGACTAGCGCCCTCACAGATACGCAGTATTTT
CASSTGTSALTDTQYF
>TRBJ2-5|TRBD2|.|TRBV29-1
TGCAGCGTTGGTGTTAGCGGGGTTCGAGAGACCCAGTACTTC
CSVGVSGVRETQYF
>TRBJ2-3|TRBD2|.|TRBV18
TGTGCCAGCTCACTGGACCTCTCTAGCGGAGGTACGCAGTATTTT
CASSLDLSSGGTQYF
>TRBJ2-3|TRBD1|.|TRBV18
TGTGCCAGCTCCCGGGACAGGGGGGGCACAGATACGCAGTATTTT
CASSRDRGGTDTQYF
>TRBJ2-7|TRBD2|.|TRBV12-5
TGTGCTAGTGGTTTGAGGGGTACAGCGGGAGAGCAGTACTTC
CASGLRGTAGEQYF
>TRBJ2-7|TRBD1|.|TRBV5-4
TGTGCCAGCAGCCGGGGACAGGGGGCCTACGAGCAGTACTTC
CASSRGQGAYEQYF
>TRBJ1-1|.|once|TRBV6-4
TGTGCCAGCAGTCCCCAAGGGCAGGGGACCACTGAAGCTTTCTTT
CASSPQGQGTTEAFF
>TRBJ1-1|.|few|TRBV15
TGTGCCACCAGCAGAGATGTCCAGGGAATCACTGAAGCTTTCTTT
CATSRDVQGITEAFF
>TRBJ1-1|TRBD1|few|TRBV2
TGTGCCAGCCACGAACGACAGGGATTAAACACTGAAGCTTTCTTT
CASHERQGLNTEAFF
>TRBJ2-5|.|.|TRBV11-3
TGTGCCAGCAGCTCGTCACTAGCCGGAAAAGAGACCCAGTACTTC
CASSSSLAGKETQYF
>TRBJ2-2|.|.|TRBV30
TGTGCCTGGAGTAACAGGCCCGGGTTCACCGGGGAGCTGTTTTTT
CAWSNRPGFTGELFF
>TRBJ1-1|TRBD1|.|TRBV4-1
TGCGCCAGCAGCCAAGGCCGGGACAGGGGAGGAACTGAAGCTTTCTTT
CASSQGRDRGGTEAFF
>TRBJ2-1|.|.|TRBV5-6
TGTGCCAGCAGCGCACAGGGTAAGGGAAGGAATGAGCAGTTCTTC
CASSAQGKGRNEQFF
>TRBJ2-1|TRBD2|.|TRBV19
TGTGCCAGTGCCTGGGGGACTAGCGGAAGGAATGAGCAGTTCTTC
CASAWGTSGRNEQFF
>TRBJ2-7|.|.|TRBV28
TGTGCCAGCAGCCCCAGCCATCGGAGCTTCTACGAGCAGTACTTC
CASSPSHRSFYEQYF
>TRBJ2-3|TRBD1|.|TRBV5-4
TGTGCCAGCAGCTTCGGACAGGGAAGAGATACGCAGTATTTT
CASSFGQGRDTQYF
>TRBJ1-2|TRBD1|.|TRBV5-4
TGTGCCAGCAGCTTGGGGGGACAGGGGCCTCTCGCACCTTATGGCTACACCTTC
CASSLGGQGPLAPYGYTF
>TRBJ2-7|.|few|TRBV30
TGTGCCTGGAGTGTTGATTCGGCTAGCTCCTACGAGCAGTACTTC
CAWSVDSASSYEQYF
>TRBJ2-7|TRBD1|.|TRBV6-5
TGTGCCAGCGTTCGCGCAGGGGGCGACTACGAGCAGTACTTC
CASVRAGGDYEQYF
>TRBJ2-6|.|.|TRBV19
TGTGCCAGTAACCTGGGTCAGGGGCTTGGGTCTGGGGCCAACGTCCTGACTTTC
CASNLGQGLGSGANVLTF
>TRBJ1-5|TRBD1|few|TRBV19
TGTGCCAGTAGTGTAAGGGACAGCACCAATCAGCCCCAGCATTTT
CASSVRDSTNQPQHF
>TRBJ1-2|.|.|TRBV5-1
TGCGCCAGCAGCGCCGGGACATCCTTCGGTGGCTACACCTTC
CASSAGTSFGGYTF
>TRBJ2-7|.|once|TRBV4-3
TGCGCCAGCAGCCAAGATTATCTATCCCCCTACGAGCAGTACTTC
CASSQDYLSPYEQYF
>TRBJ2-7|.|.|TRBV7-8
TGTGCCAGCAGCCCCCGCAGGAGGGACCCCCGGGGAGAGCAGTACTTC
CASSPRRRDPRGEQYF
>TRBJ1-2|TRBD1|few|TRBV7-2
TGTGCCAGCAGCGTGAGAGGGGGCACCTATGGCTACACCTTC
CASSVRGGTYGYTF
>TRBJ2-2|TRBD2|.|TRBV9
TGTGCCAGCACCGTCACGGGGGAGGGATACACCGGGGAGCTGTTTTTT
CASTVTGEGYTGELFF
>TRBJ2-3|.|.|TRBV21-1
TGTGCCAGCAGCAAAGCGGGACTAGCGGGACCAGCAGATACGCAGTATTTT
CASSKAGLAGPADTQYF
>TRBJ2-7|.|.|TRBV10-1
TGCGCCAGCAGTGAGACAGGAAACTACGAGCAGTACTTC
CASSETGNYEQYF